The T cell receptor beta chain under discussion was sequenced for a study of T cell clonotyping in hematopoietic cell transplantation. From germline, CDR1 is SEHNR and CDR2 FQNEAQ (reference sequence). V was clipped by 5 bases and J by 2 bases, with 12 bases between them. The CDR3 is 14 amino acids. Regarding this clone: Its cognate antigen is unknown.

Findings and limits, study-wide: Cells were unsorted, so CD4 and CD8 contributions were not separated. Broader posttransplant TCR repertoire diversity was predicted by graft donor and pretransplant recipient Inverse Simpson Index values. At the given depth, recipient repertoires were over 95% de novo clonotypes. After transplant, recipient diversity fell while pathologically expanded clonotypes grew through day 180.

This table comes from immunoSEQ multiplex PCR, and its TCRdb copy is limited to in-frame clones, with some not included. The sample has approximately 17,000 clones; over 55% are singletons. Sequenced: peripheral blood mononuclear cells. The chain recombines TRBV7-9 with TRBJ2-5; TRBD2 might be the D (5 bases). This TCR derives from a woman aged 55 to 70 in good health. Some clones in this sample may be carry-over from other donors' samples. The CDR3 sequence: CASSPGREQETQYF. The CDR3, as DNA: TGTGCCAGCAGCCCGGGAAGGGAACAAGAGACCCAGTACTTC.